This T cell receptor (beta chain) was profiled in a study of identical twins. This clonotype was detected ten times or more. This CDR3 spans 13 amino acids. Trimming removed 11 bases at V and 1 base at J, with 14 bases between. The germline V gene has CDR1 ENHRY and CDR2 SYGVKD. MiXCR, applied by TCRdb to the 5' RACE reads, yields one record per CDR3 protein. The sample carries 690,000 or so distinct CDR3 sequences, 5.5% to 7.5% recorded once. Input material: naive T cells sorted from blood. This receptor was identified in a man aged 18 to 29 in good health. The rearrangement links TRBV10-3 to TRBJ1-1, with D perhaps matching TRBD1 (6 bases). The CDR3 reads CASQGSSNTEAFF. CDR3 DNA: TGTGCCTCACAGGGTTCGTCGAACACTGAAGCTTTCTTT.